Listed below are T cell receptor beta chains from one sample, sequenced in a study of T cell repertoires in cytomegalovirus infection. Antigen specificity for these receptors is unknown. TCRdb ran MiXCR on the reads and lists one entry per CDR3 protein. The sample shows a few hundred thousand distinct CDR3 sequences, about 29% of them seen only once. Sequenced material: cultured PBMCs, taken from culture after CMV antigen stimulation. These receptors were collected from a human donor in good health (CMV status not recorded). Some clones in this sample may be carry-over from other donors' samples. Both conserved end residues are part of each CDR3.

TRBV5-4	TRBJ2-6	CASSLTVSGANVLTF
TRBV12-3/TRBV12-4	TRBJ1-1	CASSLQAEAFF
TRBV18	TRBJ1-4	CASSPPATNEKLFF
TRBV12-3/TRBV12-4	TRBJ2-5	CASSPLTGRKQETQYF
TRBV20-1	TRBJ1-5	CSAQQGAKQPQHF
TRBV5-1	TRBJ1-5	CASSTGPSNQPQHF
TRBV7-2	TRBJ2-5	CASSLSPGSAVNQYF
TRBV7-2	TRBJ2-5	CASSKDPRPRETQYF
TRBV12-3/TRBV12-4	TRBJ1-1	CASSPQGASTEAFF
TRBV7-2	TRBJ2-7	CASSFSTALSYEQYF
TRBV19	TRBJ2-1	CASSRDSIAGGEPQFF
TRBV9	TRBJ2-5	CASSVGVNQETQYF
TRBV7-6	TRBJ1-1	CASSPVGRNTEAFF
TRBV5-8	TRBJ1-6	CASSAHHSDREYSPLHF
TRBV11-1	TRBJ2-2	CASSLIRRVDPAMDTGELFF
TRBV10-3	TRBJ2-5	CAISEGTGFSLQETQYF
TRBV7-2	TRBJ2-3	CASSLVSGSVSDTQYF
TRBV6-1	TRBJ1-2	CASRALTGFYGYTF
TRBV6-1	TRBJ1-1	CASSVRGANTEAFF
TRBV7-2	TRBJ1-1	CASSFPLVNTEAFF
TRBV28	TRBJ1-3	CASSSQVPSGNTIYF
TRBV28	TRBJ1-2	CASSVGTDPYGYTF
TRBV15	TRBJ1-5	CATSRDRNIWSQPQHF
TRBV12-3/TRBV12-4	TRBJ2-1	CASSPGQVTTLYNEQFF
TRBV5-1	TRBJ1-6	CASSLVGGNLDSPLHF
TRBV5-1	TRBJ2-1	CASSLGSGRLVNEQFF
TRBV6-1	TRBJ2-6	CASQLSFGANVLTF
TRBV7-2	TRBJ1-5	CASSSGQVNQPQHF
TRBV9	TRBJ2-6	CASSDTGGANVLTF
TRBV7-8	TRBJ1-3	CASSSGQPGNTIYF
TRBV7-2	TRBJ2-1	CASSPNEAGAEGEQFF
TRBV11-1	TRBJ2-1	CASSLGQGGNNEQFF
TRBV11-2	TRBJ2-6	CASSLLYGSGANVLTF
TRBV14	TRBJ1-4	CASSPTGTGSVVSEKLFF
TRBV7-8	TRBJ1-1	CASSFNLQGNTEAFF
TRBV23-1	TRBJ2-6	CASSPPDNRDRELSGANVLTF
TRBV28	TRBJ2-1	CASREGQSFNEQFF